Shown below are 17 T cell receptor beta chains from a single sample sequenced in a study of blood T cell repertoires in COVID-19. Some clones are missing from TCRdb's copy, which holds only in-frame ones; the method was immunoSEQ multiplex PCR. The sample gives nearly 90,000 clones, more than 70% of which show up once; roughly 0.51% is in the top ten. The sequencing sample was made of peripheral blood. The receptor set was obtained from a man aged 60 to 75 with acute or convalescent COVID-19.

CDR3 protein: CATSRAQTGELFF. CDR3 coding DNA: TGTGCCACCAGCAGAGCCCAAACCGGGGAGCTGTTTTTT. The V call is TRBV15, the J call TRBJ2-2; D gene ambiguous. Germline-derived CDR1 and CDR2 are LNHNV and YYDKDF (reference sequence). CDR3 length: 13 residues. Trimming shortened V by 1 base and J by 5 bases, and 5 bases separated the two germline ends.

The V and J genes are TRBV6-5 and TRBJ1-2; D not resolved. This CDR3 region has 13 residues. V lost 8 bases and J lost 7, with 17 bases in between. CDR1 is MNHEY, CDR2 SVGAGI, per germline. As DNA, the CDR3 is TGTGCCAGCGTAGAGCGCAGAGCTTGTGGCTACACCTTC. This translates into CASVERRACGYTF.

The chain is built from TRBV6-5 and TRBJ2-2, with TRBD2 identical over 9 bases. The CDR3 runs to 15 residues. Unmatched junction bases numbered 9, after V lost 10 bases and J lost 3 bases. Germline V gives CDR1 MNHEY, CDR2 SVGAGI. The chain's CDR3 is CATRLIAGDTGELFF. CDR3 DNA sequence: TGTGCCACCCGACTTATAGCGGGAGACACCGGGGAGCTGTTTTTT.

This clone was seen once. The chain links TRBV30 to TRBJ2-7; a possible D gene is TRBD1 (6 bases). Per the germline V gene, CDR1 is GTSNPN and CDR2 is SVGIG (reference sequence). CDR3 length equals 14 residues. With 2 bases removed from V and 5 bases from J, the gap between germline ends came to 16 bases. The CDR3 nucleotides read TGTGCCTGGAGTTCGGGACAAGGGTTCCACGAGCAGTACTTC. Translation gives CAWSSGQGFHEQYF.

CDR3 loop: CASSVAAGDGYEQFF. As DNA, the CDR3 is TGTGCCAGCAGCGTAGCAGCGGGAGACGGCTATGAGCAGTTCTTC. The J gene is TRBJ2-1, the V gene TRBV9; TRBD2 matches 8 bases. J gave up 8 bases and V 0 bases, and 7 bases lay outside the gene matches. The CDR3 sequence is 15 residues long. CDR1 SGDLS and CDR2 YYNGEE come from the germline V gene.

The chain combines TRBV28 with TRBJ1-2; 8 bases match TRBD1. The V gene end was trimmed by 4 bases and the J gene end by 5 bases; junction bases not matched to a gene: 6. The CDR3 consists of 14 residues. Per the germline V gene, CDR1 is MDHEN and CDR2 is SYDVKM. The CDR3, as DNA: TGTGCCAGCAGTTCCCCAGGGGGCCAATATGGCTACACCTTC. It is translated as CASSSPGGQYGYTF.

V is TRBV14 and J is TRBJ2-7; D is undetermined. The germline V and J ends were trimmed by 2 bases and 3 bases, with 8 bases remaining between them. The CDR3 extends over 13 amino acids. Germline V gives CDR1 SGHDN, CDR2 FVKESK. The CDR3 nucleotides read TGTGCCAGCAGCCAAAGCTCAGGCTACGAGCAGTACTTC. Amino acid sequence: CASSQSSGYEQYF. The variable domain in full, with the rest retrieved from reference TRBV14 and TRBJ2-7, is EAGVTQFPSHSVIEKGQTVTLRCDPISGHDNLYWYRRVMGKEIKFLLHFVKESKQDESGMPNNRFLAERTGGTYSTLKVQPAELEDSGVYFCASSQSSGYEQYFGPGTRLTVT.

The rearrangement links TRBV6-5 to TRBJ2-7; 8 nucleotides align to TRBD2. The J segment lost 3 bases and the V segment lost 7 bases, leaving 8 bases of the junction unmatched. Germline-derived CDR1 and CDR2 are MNHEY and SVGAGI. CDR3 length equals 14 residues. The CDR3 DNA sequence: TGTGCCAGCACCCCGGGAGGGCCCCTCTACGAGCAGTACTTC. Translated: CASTPGGPLYEQYF.

This clone was recorded once. The V gene is TRBV6-1, the J gene TRBJ1-1, with TRBD1 matching 8 bases. Germline V CDR1 and CDR2: MNHNS, SASEGT. CDR3 length: 15 residues. V trimming: 6 bases; J trimming: 5 bases; junction bases outside the gene matches: 11. The CDR3 DNA reads as TGTGCCAGCAGACCTCGACAGGGGTTATTGACTGAAGCTTTCTTT. It is translated as CASRPRQGLLTEAFF.

This chain links TRBV6-1 with TRBJ1-6, with D perhaps matching TRBD1 (5 bases). With 2 bases removed from V and 10 bases from J, the gap between germline ends came to 15 bases. The CDR3 consists of 15 residues. The germline V gene has CDR1 MNHNS and CDR2 SASEGT. As DNA, the CDR3 is TGTGCCAGCAGTGAACGGGGACTGGGGCAATCACCCCTCCACTTT. Translating it yields CASSERGLGQSPLHF.

This chain uses TRBV5-1 with TRBJ1-4; no firm D call. The CDR3 runs 15 residues. The germline gives CDR1 SGHRS, CDR2 YFSETQ. V dropped 2 bases and J dropped 4 bases, with 12 bases sitting between them. CDR3 region: CASSLSIENNEKLFF. The CDR3 DNA reads TGCGCCAGCAGCTTAAGTATAGAAAATAATGAAAAACTGTTTTTT.

This clone was seen a handful of times. The rearrangement joins TRBV11-2 to TRBJ2-7; 8 bases fit TRBD1. This CDR3 comprises 16 residues. V lost 1 base to trimming and J lost 0 bases; unmatched junction nucleotides: 5. Germline V gene sequence: CDR1 SGHAT, CDR2 FQNNGV. DNA of the CDR3: TGTGCCAGCAGCTTAGCTCGACAGGGGCGCTCCTACGAGCAGTACTTC. Its protein is CASSLARQGRSYEQYF.

The CDR3 nucleotides are TGCAGCGCCTCTATAACCTCTGGAAACACCATATATTTT. Residues: CSASITSGNTIYF. The chain joins TRBV29-1 to TRBJ1-3; no clear D gene. V shed 7 bases and J shed 0 bases, with 10 bases lying between them. In germline, CDR1 is SQVTM, CDR2 ANQGSEA. The CDR3 is made up of 13 amino acids.

This clone was found once. The chain combines TRBV10-3 with TRBJ2-7; the D gene is possibly TRBD1 (5 bases). V was shortened by 4 bases and J by 1 base, with 17 bases between the two germline ends. Germline V lookup: CDR1 ENHRY, CDR2 SYGVKD. The CDR3 spans 16 residues. This chain's CDR3 is CAISGGVIGSSYEQYF. The DNA of the CDR3 is TGTGCCATCAGTGGGGGCGTGATAGGTTCGTCCTACGAGCAGTACTTC.

V usage is TRBV24-1 and J usage is TRBJ1-5, with 7 bases that match TRBD1. This CDR3 is 15 amino acids long. Unmatched junction bases numbered 11, after V lost 4 bases and J lost 9 bases. Germline loops: CDR1 KGHDR, CDR2 SFDVKD. The CDR3 reads CATSDPGQPMSPQHF. The DNA of the CDR3 is TGTGCCACCAGTGACCCGGGACAGCCGATGTCGCCCCAGCATTTT.

The chain combines TRBV4-2 with TRBJ2-5; 12 nucleotides align to TRBD2. Germline CDR1 and CDR2: LGHNA and YNFKEQ. This CDR3 region has 16 residues. V dropped 1 base and J dropped 2; count of bases not matched to a gene: 2. The CDR3 sequence: CASSQVGTSGQETQYF. The CDR3, as DNA: TGTGCCAGCAGCCAAGTCGGGACTAGCGGGCAAGAGACCCAGTACTTC.

The chain uses TRBV28 and TRBJ1-1; TRBD1 matches at 7 bases. Germline V gene data show CDR1 as MDHEN and CDR2 as SYDVKM. CDR3 length: 15 residues. V lost 5 bases, J lost 6 bases, and 12 bases stayed unmatched. In DNA form, the CDR3 reads TGTGCCAGCAGTCCCGGGACAGTCAGGGAGCCTGAAGCTTTCTTT. This translates into CASSPGTVREPEAFF.